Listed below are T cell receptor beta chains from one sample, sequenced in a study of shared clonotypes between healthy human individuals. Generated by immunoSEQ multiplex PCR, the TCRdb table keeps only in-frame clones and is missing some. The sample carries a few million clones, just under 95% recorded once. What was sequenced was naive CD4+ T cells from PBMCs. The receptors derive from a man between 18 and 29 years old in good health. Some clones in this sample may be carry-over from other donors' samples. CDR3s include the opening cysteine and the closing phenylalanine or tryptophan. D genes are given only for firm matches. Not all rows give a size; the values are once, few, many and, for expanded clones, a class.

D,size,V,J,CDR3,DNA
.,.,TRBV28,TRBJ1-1,CASTNPTMNTEAFF,TGTGCCAGCACAAACCCCACTATGAACACTGAAGCTTTCTTT
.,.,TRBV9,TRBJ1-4,CASSQAFLTTNEKLFF,TGTGCCAGCAGCCAAGCCTTTTTAACAACTAATGAAAAACTGTTTTTT
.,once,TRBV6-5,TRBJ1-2,CASSPPSEGSYGYTF,TGTGCCAGCAGTCCCCCCTCGGAGGGGAGCTATGGCTACACCTTC
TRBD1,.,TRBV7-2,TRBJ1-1,CASSFPPGQGATEAFF,TGTGCCAGCAGCTTTCCTCCGGGACAGGGGGCCACTGAAGCTTTCTTT
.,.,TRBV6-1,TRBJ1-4,CASSESYRGSGQVKLFF,TGTGCCAGCAGTGAGTCTTATCGGGGATCAGGTCAAGTAAAACTGTTTTTT
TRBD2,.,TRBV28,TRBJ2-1,CASSPFRSGVRFF,TGTGCCAGCAGCCCTTTCAGGAGCGGGGTGCGGTTCTTC
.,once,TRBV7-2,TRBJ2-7,CASSETDTHYEQYF,TGTGCCAGCAGCGAGACAGACACCCACTACGAGCAGTACTTC
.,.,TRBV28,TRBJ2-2,CASSFRTANTGELFF,TGTGCCAGCAGTTTCAGGACAGCGAACACCGGGGAGCTGTTTTTT
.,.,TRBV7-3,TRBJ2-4,CASSLTGGLDDIQYF,TGTGCCAGCAGCTTGACAGGAGGATTGGATGACATTCAGTACTTC
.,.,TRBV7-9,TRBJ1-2,CASSLDRGVEGYTF,TGTGCCAGCAGCTTAGATCGGGGGGTAGAGGGCTACACCTTC
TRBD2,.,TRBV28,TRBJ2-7,CASSPTLTTSGRYEQYF,TGTGCCAGCAGTCCGACCCTCACGACTAGCGGGAGGTACGAGCAGTACTTC
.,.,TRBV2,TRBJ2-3,CASRSASTDTQYF,TGTGCCAGCAGGTCAGCTAGCACAGATACGCAGTATTTT
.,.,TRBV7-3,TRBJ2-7,CASSLTSSGAYEQYF,TGTGCCAGCAGCTTAACGTCGTCAGGGGCCTACGAGCAGTACTTC